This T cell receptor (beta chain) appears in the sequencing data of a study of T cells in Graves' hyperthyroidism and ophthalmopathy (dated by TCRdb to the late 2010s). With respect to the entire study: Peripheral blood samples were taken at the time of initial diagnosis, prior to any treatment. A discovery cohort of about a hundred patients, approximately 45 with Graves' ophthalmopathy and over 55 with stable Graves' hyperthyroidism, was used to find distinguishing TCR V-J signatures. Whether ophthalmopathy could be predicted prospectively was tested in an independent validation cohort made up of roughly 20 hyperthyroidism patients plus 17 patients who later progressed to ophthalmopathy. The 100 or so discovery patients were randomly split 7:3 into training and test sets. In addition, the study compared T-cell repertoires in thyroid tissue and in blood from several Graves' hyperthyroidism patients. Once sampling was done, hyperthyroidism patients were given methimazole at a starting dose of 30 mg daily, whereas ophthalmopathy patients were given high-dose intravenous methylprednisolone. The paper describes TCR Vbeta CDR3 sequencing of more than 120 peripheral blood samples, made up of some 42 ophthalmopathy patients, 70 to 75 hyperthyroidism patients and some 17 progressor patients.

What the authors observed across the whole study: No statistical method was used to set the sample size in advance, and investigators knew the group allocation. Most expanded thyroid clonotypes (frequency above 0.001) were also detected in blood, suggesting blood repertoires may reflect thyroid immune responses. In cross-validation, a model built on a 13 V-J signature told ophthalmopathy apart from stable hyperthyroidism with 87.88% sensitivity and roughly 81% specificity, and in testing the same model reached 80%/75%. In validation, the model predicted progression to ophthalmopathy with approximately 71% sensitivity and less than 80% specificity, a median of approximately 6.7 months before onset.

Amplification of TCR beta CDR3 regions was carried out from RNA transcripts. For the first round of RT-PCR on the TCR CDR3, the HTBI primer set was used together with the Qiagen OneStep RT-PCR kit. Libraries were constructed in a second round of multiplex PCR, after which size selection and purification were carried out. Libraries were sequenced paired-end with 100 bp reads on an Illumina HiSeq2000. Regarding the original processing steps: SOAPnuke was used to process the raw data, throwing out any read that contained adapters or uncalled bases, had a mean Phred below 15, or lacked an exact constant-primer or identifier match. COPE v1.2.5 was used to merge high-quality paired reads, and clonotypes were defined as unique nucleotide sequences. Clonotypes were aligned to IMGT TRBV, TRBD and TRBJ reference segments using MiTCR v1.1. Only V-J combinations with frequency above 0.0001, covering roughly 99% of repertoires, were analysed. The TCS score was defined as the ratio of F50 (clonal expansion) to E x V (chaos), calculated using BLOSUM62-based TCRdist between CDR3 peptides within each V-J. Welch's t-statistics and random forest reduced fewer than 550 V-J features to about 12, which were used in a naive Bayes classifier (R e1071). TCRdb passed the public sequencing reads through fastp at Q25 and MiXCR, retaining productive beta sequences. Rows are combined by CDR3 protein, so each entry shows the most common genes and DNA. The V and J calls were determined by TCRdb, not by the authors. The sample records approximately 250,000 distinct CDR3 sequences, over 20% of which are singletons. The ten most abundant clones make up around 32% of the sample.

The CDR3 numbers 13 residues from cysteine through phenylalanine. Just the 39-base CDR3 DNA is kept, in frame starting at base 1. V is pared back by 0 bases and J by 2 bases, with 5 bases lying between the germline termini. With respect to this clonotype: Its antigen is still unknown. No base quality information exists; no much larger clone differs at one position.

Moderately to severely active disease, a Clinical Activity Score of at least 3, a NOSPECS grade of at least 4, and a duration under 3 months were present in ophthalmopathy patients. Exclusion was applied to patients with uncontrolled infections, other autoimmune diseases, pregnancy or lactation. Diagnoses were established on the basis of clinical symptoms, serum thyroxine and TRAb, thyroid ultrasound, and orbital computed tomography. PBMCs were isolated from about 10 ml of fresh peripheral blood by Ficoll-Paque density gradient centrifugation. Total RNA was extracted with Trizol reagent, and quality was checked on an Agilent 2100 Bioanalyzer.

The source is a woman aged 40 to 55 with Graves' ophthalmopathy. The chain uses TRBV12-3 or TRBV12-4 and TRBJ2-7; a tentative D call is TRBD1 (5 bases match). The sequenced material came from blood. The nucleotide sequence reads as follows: TGTGCCAGCAGTTTAGCGACAGCCTACGAGCAGTACTTC. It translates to CASSLATAYEQYF.